A selection of T cell receptor beta chains follows, all from one sample in a study of blood T cell repertoires in COVID-19. TCRdb's copy holds only in-frame clones and misses some; the assay was immunoSEQ multiplex PCR. Among about 50,000 clones listed, less than 80% were seen once. The source material was peripheral blood. These receptors were taken from a man between 65 and 85 years old with acute or convalescent COVID-19. CDR3s include the opening cysteine and the closing phenylalanine or tryptophan. D genes are given only for firm matches. Expanded clones are given a class, and other clones once, few, many or no size at all.

V	D	size	J	DNA	CDR3
TRBV11-3	-	few	TRBJ2-7	TGTGCCAGCAGCTTAGAGCCGGCGGGGGAGCAGTACTTC	CASSLEPAGEQYF
TRBV7-3	-	-	TRBJ2-1	TGTGCCAGCAGCCCCGCGGGGGCCCAAGGGAACAATGAGCAGTTCTTC	CASSPAGAQGNNEQFF
TRBV5-5	-	-	TRBJ2-5	TGTGCCAGCAGCTTGGTGACACAAGAGACCCAGTACTTC	CASSLVTQETQYF
TRBV29-1	-	-	TRBJ1-4	TGCAGCGTCTCGCCAGGGACTAATGAAAAACTGTTTTTT	CSVSPGTNEKLFF
TRBV4-2	TRBD1	-	TRBJ2-7	TGTGCCAGCAGCCAAGCGGGACAGCCGGACTACGAGCAGTACTTC	CASSQAGQPDYEQYF
TRBV11-2	-	once	TRBJ2-1	TGTGCCAGCAGCCGCAACAGGGCTATTAGCTCCTACAATGAGCAGTTCTTC	CASSRNRAISSYNEQFF
TRBV7-2	-	-	TRBJ1-2	TGTGCCAGCAGCTCCGGGACATGGGGCGGCTACACCTTC	CASSSGTWGGYTF
TRBV5-5	-	-	TRBJ1-1	TGTGCCAGCAGCTTGTCGTCGGGTGAAGCTTTCTTT	CASSLSSGEAFF
TRBV10-3	TRBD2	-	TRBJ2-2	TGTGCCATCAGTGAGTACCGACTAGCGGGAGGCCCAAATTCGAACACCGGGGAGCTGTTTTTT	CAISEYRLAGGPNSNTGELFF
TRBV27	-	-	TRBJ2-1	TGTGCCAGCAGTTCGACGGAGGTCGAGCAGTTCTTC	CASSSTEVEQFF
TRBV12-3/TRBV12-4	TRBD1	-	TRBJ2-5	TGTGCCAGCACCGAACAGGGGCAAGAGACCCAGTACTTC	CASTEQGQETQYF
TRBV6-5	TRBD1	-	TRBJ1-2	TGTGCCAGCAGATTTGCCTCCGGGACAGGGGGAGGCTACACCTTC	CASRFASGTGGGYTF
TRBV7-9	TRBD1	few	TRBJ1-3	TGTGCCAGCAGCTTGGGCCAGGGGGCTACGGCTGGAAACACCATATATTTT	CASSLGQGATAGNTIYF
TRBV4-2	-	-	TRBJ2-5	TGTGCCAGCAGCCCGGAGGTGGGGGGACAAGAGACCCAGTACTTC	CASSPEVGGQETQYF
TRBV29-1	-	-	TRBJ2-7	TGCAGCGTTGAAGATAACGAGCAGTACTTC	CSVEDNEQYF
TRBV5-1	TRBD1	-	TRBJ2-7	TGCGCCAGCAGCGCCGGACAGGCAGGTCTCTACGAGCAGTACTTC	CASSAGQAGLYEQYF
TRBV7-2	TRBD1	-	TRBJ1-2	TGTGCCAGCAGCTTAGACAGGGGTAACTATGGCTACACCTTC	CASSLDRGNYGYTF
TRBV5-4	TRBD1	once	TRBJ2-5	TGTGCCAGCAGCCTGGGACAGGGACAAGAGACCCAGTACTTC	CASSLGQGQETQYF
TRBV30	TRBD1	-	TRBJ2-1	TGTGCCTGGAGTACCGGGACAGGGTTCGATGAGCAGTTCTTC	CAWSTGTGFDEQFF
TRBV30	-	-	TRBJ2-7	TGTGCCTGGAGTGTACAGACCTACCAGCAGTACTTC	CAWSVQTYQQYF
TRBV7-2	-	-	TRBJ2-7	TGTGCCAGCAGCTTAATAGAGGCCCTACCGTTCGAGCAGTACTTC	CASSLIEALPFEQYF
TRBV27	TRBD2	-	TRBJ2-7	TGTGCCAGCAGTTTATTTAGCGGGACGCTTACCTACGAGCAGTACTTC	CASSLFSGTLTYEQYF
TRBV10-3	-	-	TRBJ1-3	TGTGCCATCAGCGACAGGCTCTCTGGAAACACCATATATTTT	CAISDRLSGNTIYF
TRBV5-4	TRBD2	-	TRBJ2-3	TGTGCCAGCACCCTTACCGGGGGGGTGATCACAGATACGCAGTATTTT	CASTLTGGVITDTQYF
TRBV5-4	-	-	TRBJ2-5	TGTGCCAGCAGCTATGAATCGGGAGAGACCCAGTACTTC	CASSYESGETQYF
TRBV11-3	TRBD2	-	TRBJ2-6	TGTGCCATCGGGCAAAGGGAGGGTCTTTTCTCTGGGGCCAACGTCCTGACTTTC	CAIGQREGLFSGANVLTF
TRBV7-7	-	-	TRBJ2-2	TGTGCTAGCAGCTCGATCAGCGGTCCCGGGGAGCTGTTTTTT	CASSSISGPGELFF
TRBV10-3	-	-	TRBJ1-1	TGTGCCATCAGTGAGTCAGGGGGTAACACTGAAGCTTTCTTT	CAISESGGNTEAFF
TRBV5-5	-	-	TRBJ1-3	TGTGCCAGCAGCCCTCGGGGGGTCTCTGGAAACACCATATATTTT	CASSPRGVSGNTIYF
TRBV7-3	-	few	TRBJ2-3	TGTGCCAGCAGCCCGGGACTGAGCACAGATACGCAGTATTTT	CASSPGLSTDTQYF
TRBV7-2	-	-	TRBJ1-1	TGTGCCAGCAGCTTACGGGGGAACACTGAAGCTTTCTTT	CASSLRGNTEAFF
TRBV6-5	-	-	TRBJ1-2	TGTGCCAGCAGTTACTCGACGGGACACAACTATGGCTACACCTTC	CASSYSTGHNYGYTF
TRBV6-5	TRBD1	-	TRBJ1-4	TGTGCCAGCGGCATACAGGGGCGAAGTGAAAAACTGTTTTTT	CASGIQGRSEKLFF
TRBV19	-	-	TRBJ2-1	TGTGCCAGTAGTCGTCACAATGAGCAGTTCTTC	CASSRHNEQFF
TRBV19	-	-	TRBJ2-5	TGTGCCAGTAGTATGGGGGCGGGAGTTACACAAGAGACCCAGTACTTC	CASSMGAGVTQETQYF
TRBV27	TRBD2	-	TRBJ2-7	TGTGCCAGCAGTCCTAAAAGACTAGCGGGATCCTACGAGCAGTACTTC	CASSPKRLAGSYEQYF